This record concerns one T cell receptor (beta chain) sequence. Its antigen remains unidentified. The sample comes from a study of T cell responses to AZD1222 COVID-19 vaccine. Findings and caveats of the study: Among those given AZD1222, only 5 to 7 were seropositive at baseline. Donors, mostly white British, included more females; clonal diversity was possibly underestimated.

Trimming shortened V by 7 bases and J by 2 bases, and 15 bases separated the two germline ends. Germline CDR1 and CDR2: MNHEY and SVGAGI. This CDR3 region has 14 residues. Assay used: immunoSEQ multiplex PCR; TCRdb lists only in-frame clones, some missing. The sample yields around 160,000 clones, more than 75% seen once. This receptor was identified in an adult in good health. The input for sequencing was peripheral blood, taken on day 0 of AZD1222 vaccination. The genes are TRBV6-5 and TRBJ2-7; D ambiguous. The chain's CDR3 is CASTNLGRAYEQYF. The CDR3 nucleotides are TGTGCCAGCACTAACCTAGGACGGGCCTACGAGCAGTACTTC.